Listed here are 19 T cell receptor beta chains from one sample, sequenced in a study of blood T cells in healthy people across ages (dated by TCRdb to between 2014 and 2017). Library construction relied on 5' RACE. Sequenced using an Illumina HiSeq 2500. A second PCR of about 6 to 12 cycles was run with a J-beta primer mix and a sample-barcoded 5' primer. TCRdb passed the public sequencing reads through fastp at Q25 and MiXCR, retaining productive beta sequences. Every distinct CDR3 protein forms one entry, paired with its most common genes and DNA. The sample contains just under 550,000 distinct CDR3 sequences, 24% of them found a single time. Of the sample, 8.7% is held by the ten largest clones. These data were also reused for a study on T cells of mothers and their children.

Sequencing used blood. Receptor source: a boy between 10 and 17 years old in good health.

The chain's CDR3 is CASSLLQGANEQYF. The CDR3 nucleotides read TGTGCCAGCAGCCTACTACAGGGGGCTAACGAGCAGTACTTC. The chain links TRBV3-1 to TRBJ2-5, with 9 bases fitting TRBD1. The J call is uncertain, as TRBJ2-7 better fits the DNA end. This CDR3 is built from 14 residues. Germline CDR1 LGHDT, CDR2 YNNKEL (reference sequence).

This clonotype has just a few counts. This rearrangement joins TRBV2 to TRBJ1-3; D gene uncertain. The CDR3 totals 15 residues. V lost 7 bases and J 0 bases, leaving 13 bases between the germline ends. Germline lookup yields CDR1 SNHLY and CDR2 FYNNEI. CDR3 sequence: CASKEQPNSGNTIYF. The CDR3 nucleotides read TGTGCCAGCAAGGAACAGCCCAACTCTGGAAACACCATATATTTT.

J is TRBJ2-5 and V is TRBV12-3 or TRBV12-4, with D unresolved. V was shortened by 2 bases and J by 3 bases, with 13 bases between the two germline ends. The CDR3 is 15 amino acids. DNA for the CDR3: TGTGCCAGCAGTTTACCGGCAATGGCTAAAGAGACCCAGTACTTC. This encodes CASSLPAMAKETQYF.

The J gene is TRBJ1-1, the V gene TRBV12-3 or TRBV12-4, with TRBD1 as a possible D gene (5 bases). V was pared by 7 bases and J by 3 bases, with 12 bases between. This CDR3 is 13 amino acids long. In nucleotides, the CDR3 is TGTGCCAGCAAACGGGGCAGCGACACTGAAGCTTTCTTT. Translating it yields CASKRGSDTEAFF.

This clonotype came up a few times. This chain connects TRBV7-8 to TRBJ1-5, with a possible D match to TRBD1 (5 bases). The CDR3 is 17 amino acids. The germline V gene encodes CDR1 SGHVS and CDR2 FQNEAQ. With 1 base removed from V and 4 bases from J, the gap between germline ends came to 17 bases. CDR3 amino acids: CASSLEQGLLPNQPQHF. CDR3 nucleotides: TGTGCCAGCAGCTTAGAGCAGGGCCTCCTCCCAAATCAGCCCCAGCATTTT.

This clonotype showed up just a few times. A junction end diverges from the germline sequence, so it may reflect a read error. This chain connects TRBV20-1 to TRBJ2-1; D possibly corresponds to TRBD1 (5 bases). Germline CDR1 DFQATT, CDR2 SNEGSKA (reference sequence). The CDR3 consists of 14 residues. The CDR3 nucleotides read TGCAGTGCCCTCGACAGAGATATCTACAATGAGCGGTTCTTC. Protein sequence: CSALDRDIYNERFF.

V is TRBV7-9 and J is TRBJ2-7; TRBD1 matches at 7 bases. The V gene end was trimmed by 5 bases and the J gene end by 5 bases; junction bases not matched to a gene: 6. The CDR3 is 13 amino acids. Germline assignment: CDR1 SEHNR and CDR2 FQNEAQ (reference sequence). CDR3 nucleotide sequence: TGTGCCAGCAGCAGAGGACAGGACCACGAGCAGTACTTC. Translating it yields CASSRGQDHEQYF.

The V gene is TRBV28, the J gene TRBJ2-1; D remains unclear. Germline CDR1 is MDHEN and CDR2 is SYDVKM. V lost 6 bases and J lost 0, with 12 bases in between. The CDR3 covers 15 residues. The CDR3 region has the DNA TGTGCCAGCAGGCATGACACCGGCTCCTACAATGAGCAGTTCTTC. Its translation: CASRHDTGSYNEQFF. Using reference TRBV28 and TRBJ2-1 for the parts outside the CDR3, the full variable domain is DVKVTQSSRYLVKRTGEKVFLECVQDMDHENMFWYRQDPGLGLRLIYFSYDVKMKEKGDIPEGYSVSREKKERFSLILESASTNQTSMYLCASRHDTGSYNEQFFGPGTRLTVL.

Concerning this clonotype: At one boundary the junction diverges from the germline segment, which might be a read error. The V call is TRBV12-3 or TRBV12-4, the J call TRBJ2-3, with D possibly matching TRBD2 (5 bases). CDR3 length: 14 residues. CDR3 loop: CASSFSGLQDTEYF. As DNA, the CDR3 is TGTGCCAGCAGTTTTTCCGGACTGCAAGATACGGAGTATTTT.

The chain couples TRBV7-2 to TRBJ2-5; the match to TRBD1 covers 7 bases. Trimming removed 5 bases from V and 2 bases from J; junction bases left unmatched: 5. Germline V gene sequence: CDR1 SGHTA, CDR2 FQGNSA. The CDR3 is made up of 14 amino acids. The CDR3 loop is CASSPGQNQETQYF. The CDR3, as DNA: TGTGCCAGCAGCCCGGGACAGAATCAAGAGACCCAGTACTTC.

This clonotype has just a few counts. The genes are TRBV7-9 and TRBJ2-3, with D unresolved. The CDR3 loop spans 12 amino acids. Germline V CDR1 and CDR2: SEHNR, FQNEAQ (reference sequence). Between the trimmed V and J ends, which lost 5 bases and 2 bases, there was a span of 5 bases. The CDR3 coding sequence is TGTGCCAGCAGCGCGACCACAGATACGCAGTATTTT. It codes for CASSATTDTQYF.

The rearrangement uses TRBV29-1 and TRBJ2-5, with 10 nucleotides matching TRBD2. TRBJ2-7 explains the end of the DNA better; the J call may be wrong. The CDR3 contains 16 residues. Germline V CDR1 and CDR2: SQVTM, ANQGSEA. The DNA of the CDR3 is TGCAGCGTTGCAAAACCTAGCGGGGGTAGTTCCTACGAGCAGTACTTC. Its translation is CSVAKPSGGSSYEQYF.

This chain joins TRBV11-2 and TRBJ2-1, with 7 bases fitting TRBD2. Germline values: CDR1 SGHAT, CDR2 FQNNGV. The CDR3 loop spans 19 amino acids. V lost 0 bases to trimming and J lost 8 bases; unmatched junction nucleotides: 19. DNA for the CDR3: TGTGCCAGCAGCTTAGAGGGGGGAGGGGAGGTCTGCCCTAGTTATGAGCAGTTCTTC. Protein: CASSLEGGGEVCPSYEQFF.

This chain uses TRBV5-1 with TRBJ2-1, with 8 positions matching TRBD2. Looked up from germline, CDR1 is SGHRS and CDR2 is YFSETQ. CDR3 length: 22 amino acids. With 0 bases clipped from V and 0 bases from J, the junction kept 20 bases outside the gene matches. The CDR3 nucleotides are TGCGCCAGCAGCTTGGCCGTTATCGTAGAACTAGCGGCGGCCTACTCCTACAATGAGCAGTTCTTC. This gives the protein CASSLAVIVELAAAYSYNEQFF.

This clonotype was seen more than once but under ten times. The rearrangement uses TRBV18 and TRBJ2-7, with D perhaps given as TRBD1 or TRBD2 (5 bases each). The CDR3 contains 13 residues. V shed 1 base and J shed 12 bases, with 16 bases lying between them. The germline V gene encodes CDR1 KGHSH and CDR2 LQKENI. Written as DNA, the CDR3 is TGTGCCAGCTCACCACGGGACCCACCTTTGTGGTACTTC. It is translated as CASSPRDPPLWYF.

In nucleotides, the CDR3 is TGTGCCAGCAGCCTTGACAACAGAGGGACCCAGTACTTC. Translation: CASSLDNRGTQYF. This chain uses TRBV6-5 with TRBJ2-5; D unclear. Germline V gene lookup returns CDR1 MNHEY and CDR2 SVGAGI. This CDR3 has 13 residues. The V and J ends lost 6 bases and 7 bases respectively, with 15 bases between them.

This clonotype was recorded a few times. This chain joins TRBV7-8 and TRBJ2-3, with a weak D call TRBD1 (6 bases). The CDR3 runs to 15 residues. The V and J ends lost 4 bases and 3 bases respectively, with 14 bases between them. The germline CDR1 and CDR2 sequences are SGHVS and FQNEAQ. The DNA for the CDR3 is TGTGCCAGCAGCTACAACAGGGCATTGACAGATACGCAGTATTTT. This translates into CASSYNRALTDTQYF.

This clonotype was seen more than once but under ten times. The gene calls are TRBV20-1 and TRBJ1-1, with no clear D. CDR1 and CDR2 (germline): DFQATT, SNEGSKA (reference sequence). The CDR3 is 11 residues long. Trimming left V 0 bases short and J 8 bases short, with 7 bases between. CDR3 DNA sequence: TGCAGTGCTAGAGACCAGACAGAAGCTTTCTTT. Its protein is CSARDQTEAFF.

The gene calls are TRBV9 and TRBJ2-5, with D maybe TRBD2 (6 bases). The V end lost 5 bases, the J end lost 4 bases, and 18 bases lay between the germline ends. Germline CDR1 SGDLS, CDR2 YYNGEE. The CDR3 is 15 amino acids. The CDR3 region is CASSLGRGVVETQYF. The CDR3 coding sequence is TGTGCCAGCAGTTTAGGGCGGGGAGTAGTAGAGACCCAGTACTTC.